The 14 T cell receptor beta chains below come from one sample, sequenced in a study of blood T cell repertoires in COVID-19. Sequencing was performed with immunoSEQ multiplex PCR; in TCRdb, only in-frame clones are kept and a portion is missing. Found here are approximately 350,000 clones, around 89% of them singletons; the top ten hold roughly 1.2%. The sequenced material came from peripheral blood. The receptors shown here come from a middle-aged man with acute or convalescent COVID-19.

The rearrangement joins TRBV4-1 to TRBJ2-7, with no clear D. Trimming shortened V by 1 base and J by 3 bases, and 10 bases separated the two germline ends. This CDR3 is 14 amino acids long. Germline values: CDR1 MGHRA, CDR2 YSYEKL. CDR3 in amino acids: CASSQAVLIYEQYF. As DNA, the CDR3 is TGCGCCAGCAGCCAAGCGGTACTGATCTACGAGCAGTACTTC.

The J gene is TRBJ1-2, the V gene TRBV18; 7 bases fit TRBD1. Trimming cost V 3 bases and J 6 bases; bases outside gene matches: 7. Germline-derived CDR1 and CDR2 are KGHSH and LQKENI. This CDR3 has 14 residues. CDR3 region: CASSPLGQVDGYTF. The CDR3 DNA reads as TGTGCCAGCTCACCCCTCGGACAGGTTGATGGCTACACCTTC. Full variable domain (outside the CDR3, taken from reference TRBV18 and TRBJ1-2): NAGVMQNPRHLVRRRGQEARLRCSPMKGHSHVYWYRQLPEEGLKFMVYLQKENIIDESGMPKERFSAEFPKEGPSILRIQQVVRGDSAAYFCASSPLGQVDGYTFGSGTRLTVV.

Written as DNA, the CDR3 is TGTGCCAGCAGTCTCACCGGGACAGGGGAAGAAAAACTGTTTTTT. Translated: CASSLTGTGEEKLFF. The gene calls are TRBV6-5 and TRBJ1-4, with 10 bases that match TRBD1. CDR1 MNHEY and CDR2 SVGAGI come from the germline V gene. V lost 5 bases, J lost 8 bases, and 8 bases stayed unmatched. This CDR3 is built from 15 residues.

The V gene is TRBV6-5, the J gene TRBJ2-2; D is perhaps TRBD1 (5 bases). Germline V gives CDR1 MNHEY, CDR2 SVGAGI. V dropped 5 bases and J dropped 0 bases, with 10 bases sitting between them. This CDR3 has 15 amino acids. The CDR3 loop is CASSPDRSNTGELFF. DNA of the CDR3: TGTGCCAGCAGTCCCGACAGATCGAACACCGGGGAGCTGTTTTTT.

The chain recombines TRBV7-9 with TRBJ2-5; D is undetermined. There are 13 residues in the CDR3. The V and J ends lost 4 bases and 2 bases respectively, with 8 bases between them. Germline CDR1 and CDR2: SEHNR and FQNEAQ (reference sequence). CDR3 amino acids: CASSYVRQETQYF. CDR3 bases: TGTGCCAGCAGCTACGTACGGCAAGAGACCCAGTACTTC.

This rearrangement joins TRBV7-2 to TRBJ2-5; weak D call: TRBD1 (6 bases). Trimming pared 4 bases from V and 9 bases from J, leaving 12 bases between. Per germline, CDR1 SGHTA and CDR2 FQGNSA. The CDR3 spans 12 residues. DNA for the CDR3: TGTGCCAGCAGCTCTCGGACAGATCCCCAGTACTTC. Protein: CASSSRTDPQYF. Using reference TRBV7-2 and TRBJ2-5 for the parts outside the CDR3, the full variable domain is GAGVSQSPSNKVTEKGKDVELRCDPISGHTALYWYRQSLGQGLEFLIYFQGNSAPDKSGLPSDRFSAERTGGSVSTLTIQRTQQEDSAVYLCASSSRTDPQYFGPGTRLLVL.

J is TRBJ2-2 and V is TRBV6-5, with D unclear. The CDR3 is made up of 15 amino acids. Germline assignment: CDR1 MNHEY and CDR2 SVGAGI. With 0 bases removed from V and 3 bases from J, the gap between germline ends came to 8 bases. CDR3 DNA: TGTGCCAGCAGTTACTCGAATAGTTACACCGGGGAGCTGTTTTTT. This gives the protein CASSYSNSYTGELFF.

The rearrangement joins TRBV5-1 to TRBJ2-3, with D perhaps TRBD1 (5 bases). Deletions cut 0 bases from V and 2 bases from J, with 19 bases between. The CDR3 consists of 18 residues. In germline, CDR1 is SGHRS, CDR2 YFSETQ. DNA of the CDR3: TGCGCCAGCAGCTTGGATAACAGGCAGGCCCTCGTCACAGATACGCAGTATTTT. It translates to CASSLDNRQALVTDTQYF.

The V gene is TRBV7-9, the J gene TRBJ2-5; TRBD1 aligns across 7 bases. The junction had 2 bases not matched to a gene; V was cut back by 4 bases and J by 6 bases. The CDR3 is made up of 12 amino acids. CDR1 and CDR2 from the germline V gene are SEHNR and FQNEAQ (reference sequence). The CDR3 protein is CASSSQGQTQYF. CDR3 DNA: TGTGCCAGCAGCTCACAGGGGCAGACCCAGTACTTC.

The CDR3 region has the DNA TGTGCCAGCACCCTCTGGGAGCTCTACGAGCAGTACTTC. It specifies CASTLWELYEQYF. The rearrangement joins TRBV12-3 or TRBV12-4 to TRBJ2-7; a possible D gene is TRBD2 (5 bases). This CDR3 contains 13 residues. Trimming cost V 7 bases and J 3 bases, with 13 bases left between them.

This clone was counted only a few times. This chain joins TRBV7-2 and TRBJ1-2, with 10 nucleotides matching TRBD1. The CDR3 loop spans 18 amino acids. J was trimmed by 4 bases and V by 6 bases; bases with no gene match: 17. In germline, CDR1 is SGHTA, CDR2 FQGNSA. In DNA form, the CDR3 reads TGTGCCAGCAGTCGCCGAGCGACAGGGGGCGATTTGGGCTATGGCTACACCTTC. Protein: CASSRRATGGDLGYGYTF.

CDR3 DNA sequence: TGTGCCAGCAGTTACTCGAGAAGGGGGCAGGGGGAGACCCAGTACTTC. This sequence encodes CASSYSRRGQGETQYF. The J gene is TRBJ2-5, the V gene TRBV6-5; TRBD1 matches 7 bases. CDR3 size: 16 residues. Losses at the gene ends were 0 bases for V and 5 bases for J; bases not matched to a gene: 9. From germline, CDR1 is MNHEY and CDR2 SVGAGI.

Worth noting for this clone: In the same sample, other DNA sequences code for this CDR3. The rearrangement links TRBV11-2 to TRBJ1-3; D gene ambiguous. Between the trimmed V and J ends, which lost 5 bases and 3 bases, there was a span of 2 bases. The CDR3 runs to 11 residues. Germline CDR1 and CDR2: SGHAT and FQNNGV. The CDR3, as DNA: TGTGCCAGCAGCCTTGGAAACACCATATATTTT. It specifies CASSLGNTIYF.

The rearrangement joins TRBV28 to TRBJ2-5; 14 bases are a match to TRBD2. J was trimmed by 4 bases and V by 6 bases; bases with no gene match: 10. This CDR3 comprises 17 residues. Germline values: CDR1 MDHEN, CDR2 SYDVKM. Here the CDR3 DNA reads TGTGCCAGCAGCCTGACTAGCGGGAGGGCCCGGGGAGAGACCCAGTACTTC. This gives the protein CASSLTSGRARGETQYF.